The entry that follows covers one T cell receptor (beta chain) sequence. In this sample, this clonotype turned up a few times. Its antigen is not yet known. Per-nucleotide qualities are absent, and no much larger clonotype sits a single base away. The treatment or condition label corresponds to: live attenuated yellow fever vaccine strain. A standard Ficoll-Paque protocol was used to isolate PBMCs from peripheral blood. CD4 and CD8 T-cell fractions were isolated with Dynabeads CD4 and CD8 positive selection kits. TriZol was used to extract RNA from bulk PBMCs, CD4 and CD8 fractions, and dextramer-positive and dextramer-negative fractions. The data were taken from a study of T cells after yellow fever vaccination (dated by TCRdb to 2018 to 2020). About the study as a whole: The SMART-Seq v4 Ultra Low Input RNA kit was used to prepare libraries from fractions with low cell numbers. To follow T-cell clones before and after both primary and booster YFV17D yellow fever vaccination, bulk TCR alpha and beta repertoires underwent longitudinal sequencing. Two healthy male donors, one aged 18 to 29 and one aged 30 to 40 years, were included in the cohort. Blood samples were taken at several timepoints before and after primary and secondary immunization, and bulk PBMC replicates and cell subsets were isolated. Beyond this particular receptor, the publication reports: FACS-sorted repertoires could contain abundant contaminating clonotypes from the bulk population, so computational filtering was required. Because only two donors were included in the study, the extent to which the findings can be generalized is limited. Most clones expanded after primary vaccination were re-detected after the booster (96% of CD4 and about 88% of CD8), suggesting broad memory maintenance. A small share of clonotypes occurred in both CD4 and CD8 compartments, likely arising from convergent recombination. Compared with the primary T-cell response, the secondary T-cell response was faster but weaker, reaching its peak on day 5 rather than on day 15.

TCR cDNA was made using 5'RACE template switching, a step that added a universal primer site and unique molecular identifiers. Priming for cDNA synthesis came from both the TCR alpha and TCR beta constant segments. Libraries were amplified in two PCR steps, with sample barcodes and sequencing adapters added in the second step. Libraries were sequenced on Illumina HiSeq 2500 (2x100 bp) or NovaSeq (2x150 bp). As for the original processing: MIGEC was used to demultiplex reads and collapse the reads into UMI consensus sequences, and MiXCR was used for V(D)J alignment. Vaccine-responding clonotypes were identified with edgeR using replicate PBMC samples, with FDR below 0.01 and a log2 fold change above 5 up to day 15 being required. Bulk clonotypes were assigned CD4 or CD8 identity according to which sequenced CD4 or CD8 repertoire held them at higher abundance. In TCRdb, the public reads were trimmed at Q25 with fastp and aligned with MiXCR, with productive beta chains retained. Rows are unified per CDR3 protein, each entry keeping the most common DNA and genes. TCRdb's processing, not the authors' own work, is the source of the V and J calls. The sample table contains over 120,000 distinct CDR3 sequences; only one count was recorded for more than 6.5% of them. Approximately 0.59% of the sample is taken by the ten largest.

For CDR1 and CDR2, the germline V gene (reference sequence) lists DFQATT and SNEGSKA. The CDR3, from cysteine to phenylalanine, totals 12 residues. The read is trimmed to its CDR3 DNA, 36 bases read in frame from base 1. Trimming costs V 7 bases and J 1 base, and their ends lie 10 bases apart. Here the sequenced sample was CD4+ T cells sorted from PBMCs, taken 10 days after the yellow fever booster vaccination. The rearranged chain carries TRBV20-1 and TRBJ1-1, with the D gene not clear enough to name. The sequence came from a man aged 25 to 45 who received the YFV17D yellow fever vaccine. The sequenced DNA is TGCAGTGTTAAAGCATGGAACACTGAAGCTTTCTTT. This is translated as CSVKAWNTEAFF.